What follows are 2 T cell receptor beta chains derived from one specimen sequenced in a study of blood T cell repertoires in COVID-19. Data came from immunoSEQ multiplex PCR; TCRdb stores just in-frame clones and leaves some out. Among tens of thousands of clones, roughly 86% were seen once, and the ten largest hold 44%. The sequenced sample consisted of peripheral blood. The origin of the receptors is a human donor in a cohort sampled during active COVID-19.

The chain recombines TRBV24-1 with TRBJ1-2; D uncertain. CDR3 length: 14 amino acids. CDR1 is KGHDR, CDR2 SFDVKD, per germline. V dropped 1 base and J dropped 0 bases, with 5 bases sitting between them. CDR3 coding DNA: TGTGCCACCAGTGATTTTTTTACTAACTATGGCTACACCTTC. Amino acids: CATSDFFTNYGYTF.

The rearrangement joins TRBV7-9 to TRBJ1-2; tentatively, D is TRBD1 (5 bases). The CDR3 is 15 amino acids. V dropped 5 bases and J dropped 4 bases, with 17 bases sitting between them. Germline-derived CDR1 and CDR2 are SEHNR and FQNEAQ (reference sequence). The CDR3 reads CASSPRGARGYGYTF. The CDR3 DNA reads TGTGCCAGCAGCCCGCGAGGGGCGCGGGGCTATGGCTACACCTTC.